The present T cell receptor (beta chain) was sequenced within a study of OX40 agonist ivuxolimab in advanced cancers. Study-level information: Patients receiving dose escalation had hepatocellular carcinoma, melanoma, renal cell or head and neck cancer.

This clone came up once. What it binds is not known. Data came from immunoSEQ multiplex PCR; TCRdb stores just in-frame clones and leaves some out. Among under 150,000 clones listed, roughly nine tenths were seen once. Study-wide results and limits: Some nonresponders additionally presented with little normalized T-cell clonal expansion.

Germline lookup yields CDR1 LGHNA and CDR2 YSLEER. The CDR3 sequence is 16 residues long. V lost 1 base and J 2 bases, leaving 12 bases between the germline ends. Prior autoimmune disease or systemic immunosuppression barred patients. The TCR comes from an adult with an advanced solid tumor such as melanoma, head and neck, liver or kidney cancer. The sample consisted of CD4+ or CD8+ T cells sorted from blood, taken in a trial of the OX40 agonist ivuxolimab. V is TRBV4-3 and J is TRBJ1-3, with D maybe TRBD1 (6 bases). CDR3 in DNA: TGCGCCAGCAGCCAAGGGGGGCAGGGAACTGGAAACACCATATATTTT. Its protein product is CASSQGGQGTGNTIYF.